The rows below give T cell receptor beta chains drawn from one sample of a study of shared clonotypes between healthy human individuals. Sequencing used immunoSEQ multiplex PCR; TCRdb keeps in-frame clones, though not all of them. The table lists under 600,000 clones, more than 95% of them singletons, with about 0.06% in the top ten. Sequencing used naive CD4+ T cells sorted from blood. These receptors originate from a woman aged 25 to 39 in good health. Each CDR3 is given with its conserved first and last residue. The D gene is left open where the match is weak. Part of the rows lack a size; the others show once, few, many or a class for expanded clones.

CDR3aa: CASSWSGVETQYF
CDR3nt: TGTGCCAGCAGTTGGTCGGGAGTAGAGACCCAGTACTTC
v_gene: TRBV6-6
d_gene: -
j_gene: TRBJ2-5
abundance: once

CDR3aa: CASSLAELRVDEQFF
CDR3nt: TGTGCCAGCAGCTTGGCCGAGTTGCGGGTGGATGAGCAGTTCTTC
v_gene: TRBV5-6
d_gene: -
j_gene: TRBJ2-1
abundance: -

CDR3aa: CASRLTGGPGYTF
CDR3nt: TGTGCCAGCAGGTTGACAGGGGGCCCTGGCTACACCTTC
v_gene: TRBV28
d_gene: TRBD1
j_gene: TRBJ1-2
abundance: -

CDR3aa: CASSLSRLAGRTGELFF
CDR3nt: TGCGCCAGCAGCTTGTCTCGACTAGCGGGCCGCACCGGGGAGCTGTTTTTT
v_gene: TRBV5-1
d_gene: TRBD2
j_gene: TRBJ2-2
abundance: -

CDR3aa: CASSFSSGRFYANTGELFF
CDR3nt: TGTGCCAGCAGTTTTAGTAGCGGGAGATTTTACGCGAACACCGGGGAGCTGTTTTTT
v_gene: TRBV28
d_gene: TRBD2
j_gene: TRBJ2-2
abundance: -

CDR3aa: CASSWGQGQNTEAFF
CDR3nt: TGTGCCAGCAGTTGGGGACAGGGCCAGAACACTGAAGCTTTCTTT
v_gene: TRBV27
d_gene: TRBD1
j_gene: TRBJ1-1
abundance: -

CDR3aa: CASSIDAGVTYEQYF
CDR3nt: TGTGCCAGTAGTATAGATGCCGGGGTCACCTACGAGCAGTACTTC
v_gene: TRBV19
d_gene: -
j_gene: TRBJ2-7
abundance: once

CDR3aa: CASSMIATGDTEAFF
CDR3nt: TGTGCCAGTAGTATGATCGCGACAGGGGACACTGAAGCTTTCTTT
v_gene: TRBV19
d_gene: TRBD1
j_gene: TRBJ1-1
abundance: -

CDR3aa: CASKNAANTGELFF
CDR3nt: TGCGCCAGCAAGAACGCCGCGAACACCGGGGAGCTGTTTTTT
v_gene: TRBV5-1
d_gene: -
j_gene: TRBJ2-2
abundance: -

CDR3aa: CASSYSFGGADTQYF
CDR3nt: TGTGCCAGCAGTTACTCTTTCGGTGGCGCAGATACGCAGTATTTT
v_gene: TRBV6-6
d_gene: -
j_gene: TRBJ2-3
abundance: -

CDR3aa: CASSLGPAGYSNQPQHF
CDR3nt: TGCGCCAGCAGCTTAGGTCCAGCCGGATATAGCAATCAGCCCCAGCATTTT
v_gene: TRBV5-1
d_gene: -
j_gene: TRBJ1-5
abundance: once